This T cell receptor (beta chain) originates from a study of CD8 T cells in ankylosing spondylitis (dated by TCRdb to 2016 to 2017). In the study overall: The study set out to find disease-linked TCR variants by profiling T cell receptor beta repertoires in ankylosing spondylitis patients and healthy donors. Peripheral blood was sampled, and synovial fluid was also collected from ankylosing spondylitis patients. The full study cohort was made up of approximately 27 ankylosing spondylitis patients and some 100 healthy donors.

This clonotype was seen at least ten times. The antigen it recognizes is unknown. Qualities for individual bases were not recorded, and no much larger clone is one base off. V and J lose 5 bases and 0 bases, and a span of 10 bases separates them. Spanning cysteine to phenylalanine, the CDR3 consists of 14 amino acids. Kept here is only the CDR3 DNA, which spans 42 bases and is read in frame from base 1. The germline V gene yields SGHTA for CDR1 and FQGTGA for CDR2. Findings and caveats that apply to the study as a whole: Blood from ankylosing spondylitis patients appeared to be characterized by a TCR beta motif made up of several highly homologous amino acid variants. Some motif variants were previously reported in synovial fluid and blood of reactive arthritis patients, suggesting common disease-initiation mechanisms. According to the report, matched synovial fluid samples from ankylosing spondylitis patients were significantly enriched for the disease-linked clones. The disease-linked clones had a CD8+ phenotype and were found at relatively low frequencies in peripheral blood.

The sequencer was an Illumina HiSeq 2500. Quantitative 5'-RACE with molecular barcodes was used to prepare TCR beta libraries. The authors processed their data as follows. To identify disease-linked TCR variants, a new computational method was used, one built on a probabilistic model of VDJ rearrangement. The public reads were reanalyzed by TCRdb: fastp trimming at Q25, MiXCR alignment, in-frame beta chains only. Entries that share a CDR3 protein sequence are merged under the most common genes and DNA. Clone size and V and J calls follow TCRdb, not the original study. For this sample there are about 140,000 distinct CDR3 sequences; 7% to 9% appear just once. Approximately 7% of the sample is in the top ten clones. For each ankylosing spondylitis patient, the synovial fluid sample was matched to a blood sample from that same patient.

Sequencing was performed on synovial fluid, either unsorted or a sorted T cell fraction (not recorded which). This TCR was sampled from a male donor with ankylosing spondylitis. The chain employs TRBV7-3 and TRBJ1-2; the D segment cannot be called with confidence. The CDR3 region reads CASSPTGANYGYTF. The DNA reads TGTGCCAGCAGCCCAACCGGAGCTAACTATGGCTACACCTTC.